The 26 T cell receptor beta chains listed next were all sequenced from one sample in a study of blood T cell repertoires in COVID-19. TCRdb's copy holds only in-frame clones and misses some; the assay was immunoSEQ multiplex PCR. The sample has 250,000 to 400,000 clones, approximately 91% seen once. Sequencing input: PBMCs or T cells enriched from blood (not recorded which). These receptors all come from a man in his sixties who had recovered from COVID-19.

This chain joins TRBV19 and TRBJ1-5; 9 bases match TRBD1. Germline trimming cut 7 bases from V and 4 bases from J; bases unmatched to any gene: 8. CDR1 is LNHDA, CDR2 SQIVND, per germline (reference sequence). The CDR3 has 15 residues. The DNA for the CDR3 is TGTGCCAGTAACCCCGGGACAGGGAGGAATCAGCCCCAGCATTTT. Amino acid sequence: CASNPGTGRNQPQHF. Variable domain in full (rest from reference TRBV19 and TRBJ1-5): DGGITQSPKYLFRKEGQNVTLSCEQNLNHDAMYWYRQDPGQGLRLIYYSQIVNDFQKGDIAEGYSVSREKKESFPLTVTSAQKNPTAFYLCASNPGTGRNQPQHFGDGTRLSIL.

The chain employs TRBV19 and TRBJ2-6; 15 nucleotides match TRBD2. Looked up from germline, CDR1 is LNHDA and CDR2 is SQIVND (reference sequence). Trimming cost V 6 bases and J 2 bases; bases outside gene matches: 8. The length of the CDR3 is 19 residues. The CDR3 loop reads CASRYPGLAGGPGANVLTF. The CDR3 coding sequence is TGTGCCAGTAGATACCCCGGACTAGCGGGAGGGCCTGGGGCCAACGTCCTGACTTTC.

The chain is built from TRBV19 and TRBJ2-2; TRBD1 matches at 10 bases. The CDR3 runs to 15 residues. V was pared by 10 bases and J by 4 bases, with 9 bases of the junction left unmatched. Germline V gene sequence: CDR1 LNHDA, CDR2 SQIVND (reference sequence). The CDR3 sequence is CATPTGTGVTGELFF. Written as DNA, the CDR3 is TGTGCCACCCCGACCGGGACAGGGGTCACCGGGGAGCTGTTTTTT.

This rearrangement joins TRBV28 to TRBJ1-1; a weak D match, TRBD1 (6 bases). V was clipped by 3 bases and J by 0 bases, with 8 bases between them. The germline gives CDR1 MDHEN, CDR2 SYDVKM. The CDR3 consists of 14 residues. CDR3 coding DNA: TGTGCCAGCAGTTTCAGGACAGTGAACACTGAAGCTTTCTTT. Its translation is CASSFRTVNTEAFF.

The CDR3 nucleotides are TGTGCCAGCAGCTTGACAGGGGGCTGCGACGAGCAGTACTTC. It yields the protein CASSLTGGCDEQYF. The V gene is TRBV6-9, the J gene TRBJ2-7; TRBD1 agrees at 10 bases. V shed 6 bases, J shed 5 bases, and the junction held 7 bases outside the gene matches. Germline V gene sequence: CDR1 MNHGY, CDR2 SVAAGI. The CDR3 is 14 amino acids.

The chain links TRBV18 to TRBJ2-5; weak D call: TRBD1 (5 bases). Trimming removed 4 bases from V and 1 base from J, with 7 bases in between. The CDR3 loop spans 13 amino acids. Germline V lookup: CDR1 KGHSH, CDR2 LQKENI. In nucleotides, the CDR3 is TGTGCCAGCTCACAGGGGCTCCAAGAGACCCAGTACTTC. This codes for CASSQGLQETQYF.

This chain links TRBV4-2 with TRBJ2-7, with 13 bases aligning to TRBD2. The CDR3 sequence is 19 residues long. CDR1 LGHNA and CDR2 YNFKEQ come from the germline V gene. With 0 bases clipped from V and 4 bases from J, the junction kept 12 bases outside the gene matches. In nucleotides, the CDR3 is TGTGCCAGCAGCCAAGAAGCACGGACTAGCGGGAGCGGAAGGTACGAGCAGTACTTC. This codes for CASSQEARTSGSGRYEQYF.

This CDR3 is CASSRGQGPNYGYTF. The CDR3 DNA reads TGCGCCAGCTCGAGAGGACAGGGACCTAACTATGGCTACACCTTC. This chain joins TRBV5-1 and TRBJ1-2; 8 bases agree with TRBD1. Germline V CDR1 and CDR2: SGHRS, YFSETQ. V was pared by 7 bases and J by 0 bases, with 8 bases of the junction left unmatched. The CDR3 is made up of 15 amino acids.

In its sample, this clone was seen once. The chain is built from TRBV28 and TRBJ1-4; perhaps TRBD1 as D (5 bases). The CDR3 covers 15 residues. The germline gives CDR1 MDHEN, CDR2 SYDVKM. Trimming shortened V by 2 bases and J by 4 bases, and 11 bases separated the two germline ends. CDR3 sequence reads: CASSLIGVGNEKLFF. In DNA form, the CDR3 reads TGTGCCAGCAGTTTAATAGGGGTGGGTAATGAAAAACTGTTTTTT.

The rearrangement joins TRBV7-2 to TRBJ2-2; TRBD1 agrees at 9 bases. Germline CDR1 is SGHTA and CDR2 is FQGNSA. The trim removed 7 bases at V and 7 bases at J, leaving 13 bases unmatched. There are 16 residues in the CDR3. In DNA form, the CDR3 reads TGTGCCAGCAATGAAGACAGGGGGATCAATGGCGGGGAGCTGTTTTTT. Amino acids: CASNEDRGINGGELFF.

This chain joins TRBV20-1 and TRBJ2-3; tentative D call: TRBD2 (6 bases). The length of the CDR3 is 11 residues. Germline-derived CDR1 and CDR2 are DFQATT and SNEGSKA (reference sequence). V was pared by 5 bases and J by 12 bases, with 15 bases between. The DNA of the CDR3 is TGCAGTGCTTGGGGCGGGGACTCTCAGTATTTT. As protein: CSAWGGDSQYF.

A single count supports this clone. The rearrangement uses TRBV11-3 and TRBJ2-1; 10 nucleotides agree with TRBD2. With 1 base clipped from V and 1 base from J, the junction kept 7 bases outside the gene matches. Per germline, CDR1 SGHNT and CDR2 YENEEA. This CDR3 comprises 18 residues. The CDR3 protein is CASSLGSSSGSSYNEQFF. The CDR3 nucleotides are TGTGCCAGCAGCTTAGGCTCCTCTAGCGGGAGTTCCTACAATGAGCAGTTCTTC.

The chain combines TRBV15 with TRBJ2-3; D is possibly TRBD2 (5 bases). Germline V gives CDR1 LNHNV, CDR2 YYDKDF (reference sequence). There are 19 residues in the CDR3. The V and J ends lost 2 bases and 0 bases respectively, with 21 bases between them. CDR3 residues: CATSRNQGGGPPSTDTQYF. CDR3 nucleotides: TGTGCCACCAGCAGAAACCAAGGCGGAGGCCCCCCTAGCACAGATACGCAGTATTTT.

This clone is a singleton in its sample. Other DNA sequences within the sample encode an identical CDR3. The rearrangement links TRBV2 to TRBJ1-5; tentative D call: TRBD1 (6 bases). Deletions cut 6 bases from V and 5 bases from J, with 8 bases between. Germline CDR1 is SNHLY and CDR2 is FYNNEI. The CDR3 covers 12 residues. CDR3 residues: CASRNRDQPQHF. In nucleotides, the CDR3 is TGTGCCAGCAGGAACAGGGATCAGCCCCAGCATTTT.

This chain links TRBV5-3 with TRBJ2-5; possibly TRBD1 for D (6 bases). TRBV5-3 is labeled an ORF, and its function is uncertain. Trimming removed 3 bases at V and 1 base at J, with 7 bases between. The CDR3 runs 13 residues. The CDR3 is CARSWDTQETQYF. The CDR3 DNA is TGTGCCAGAAGCTGGGACACCCAAGAGACCCAGTACTTC.

This chain's CDR3 is CASIRDRAGETQYF. As DNA, the CDR3 is TGTGCCAGCATAAGGGACAGGGCCGGGGAGACCCAGTACTTC. The V gene is TRBV2, the J gene TRBJ2-5; 9 bases align to TRBD1. The CDR3 has 14 residues. From germline, CDR1 is SNHLY and CDR2 FYNNEI. V was clipped by 7 bases and J by 5 bases; unmatched bases: 8.

CDR3 amino acids: CASSPGQGSGNTIYF. As DNA, the CDR3 is TGTGCCAGCAGCCCAGGACAGGGCTCTGGAAACACCATATATTTT. The chain joins TRBV6-6 to TRBJ1-3, with 8 nucleotides matching TRBD1. V trimming: 6 bases; J trimming: 0 bases; junction bases outside the gene matches: 4. This CDR3 region has 15 residues. CDR1 is MNHNY and CDR2 is SVGAGI in the germline V gene (reference sequence).

This chain connects TRBV15 to TRBJ2-2, with D possibly TRBD1 on 6 matching bases. The CDR3 length is 15 residues. Trimming pared 8 bases from V and 0 bases from J, leaving 13 bases between. CDR1 is LNHNV, CDR2 YYDKDF, per germline (reference sequence). Here the CDR3 DNA reads TGTGCCACCCGACCTGGGGGCGCGAACACCGGGGAGCTGTTTTTT. Translation gives CATRPGGANTGELFF.

V gene TRBV3-1 (or the pseudogene TRBV3-2) combines with J gene TRBJ2-1; 9 bases are a match to TRBD2. CDR1 is LGHDT and CDR2 is YNNKEL in the germline V gene (reference sequence). Germline trimming cut 0 bases from V and 8 bases from J; bases unmatched to any gene: 8. The CDR3 spans 16 residues. This CDR3 reads CASSQDSSGIFDEQFF. The CDR3 nucleotides read TGTGCCAGCAGCCAAGATTCTAGCGGGATTTTCGATGAGCAGTTCTTC.

The chain employs TRBV24-1 and TRBJ1-6; D may be TRBD1 (5 bases). CDR3 length: 13 residues. V lost 7 bases, J lost 7 bases, and 10 bases lay in between. The germline CDR1 and CDR2 sequences are KGHDR and SFDVKD. The CDR3 DNA reads TGTGCCACCAGGGCGGGGCGGAATTCACCCCTCCACTTT. It specifies CATRAGRNSPLHF.

The chain carries TRBV9 and TRBJ1-4; D is possibly TRBD1 (5 bases). In germline, CDR1 is SGDLS, CDR2 YYNGEE. This CDR3 has 14 amino acids. The V end was cut by 4 bases, the J end by 3 bases, with 10 bases between. In DNA form, the CDR3 reads TGTGCCAGCAGCCCTGGGGCTTCTAATGAAAAACTGTTTTTT. Amino acid sequence: CASSPGASNEKLFF. The variable domain in full, completed from reference TRBV9 and TRBJ1-4, reads DSGVTQTPKHLITATGQRVTLRCSPRSGDLSVYWYQQSLDQGLQFLIQYYNGEERAKGNILERFSAQQFPDLHSELNLSSLELGDSALYFCASSPGASNEKLFFGSGTQLSVL.

The chain has TRBV19 and TRBJ1-1; a possible D gene is TRBD1 (5 bases). The germline CDR1 and CDR2 sequences are LNHDA and SQIVND (reference sequence). Trimming pared 5 bases from V and 2 bases from J, leaving 9 bases between. The CDR3 is 13 amino acids. In DNA form, the CDR3 reads TGTGCCAGTAGTGACAGACCTAACACTGAAGCTTTCTTT. Translating it yields CASSDRPNTEAFF.

V and J are TRBV6-5 and TRBJ2-1; 11 nucleotides agree with TRBD1. The junction had 5 bases not matched to a gene; V was cut back by 6 bases and J by 4 bases. This CDR3 has 15 amino acids. Germline CDR1 reads MNHEY; CDR2 reads SVGAGI. CDR3 sequence (DNA): TGTGCCAGCAGGCCCGGGACAGGGGGGTACAATGAGCAGTTCTTC. This gives the protein CASRPGTGGYNEQFF.

The chain is built from TRBV7-2 and TRBJ2-5; D is possibly TRBD1 (5 bases). CDR3 length equals 16 residues. Looked up from germline, CDR1 is SGHTA and CDR2 is FQGNSA. V was trimmed by 5 bases and J by 2 bases, leaving 18 bases between them. CDR3 loop: CASSPRGWAGQETQYF. CDR3 bases: TGTGCCAGCAGCCCTCGAGGTTGGGCAGGGCAAGAGACCCAGTACTTC.

V gene TRBV19 combines with J gene TRBJ1-5, with TRBD1 identical over 9 bases. The germline V gene has CDR1 LNHDA and CDR2 SQIVND (reference sequence). V shed 6 bases and J 5 bases; nucleotides not matched to a gene: 8. CDR3 size: 15 residues. The CDR3, as DNA: TGTGCCAGTAGGATGGGACAGGGAGGGGATCAGCCCCAGCATTTT. This gives the protein CASRMGQGGDQPQHF.

The rearrangement uses TRBV5-1 and TRBJ1-2, with 7 bases fitting TRBD1. The germline V gene encodes CDR1 SGHRS and CDR2 YFSETQ. The CDR3 spans 17 residues. The junction had 10 bases not matched to a gene; V was cut back by 2 bases and J by 0 bases. The DNA of the CDR3 is TGCGCCAGCAGCTTAATCTTACAGGGGATCACTAACTATGGCTACACCTTC. As protein: CASSLILQGITNYGYTF.